A single sample is the source of the 18 T cell receptor beta chains below, sequenced in a study of blood T cell repertoires in COVID-19. TCRdb's copy holds only in-frame clones and misses some; the assay was immunoSEQ multiplex PCR. This table has around 280,000 clones, 85% to 90% appearing once. Input material: PBMCs or T cells enriched from blood (not recorded which). The receptors shown here come from a woman in her late teens or twenties with acute COVID-19.

The chain links TRBV6-5 to TRBJ2-5; TRBD1 might be the D (7 bases). The CDR3 runs to 14 residues. Trimming took off 0 bases at V and 5 bases at J, with 10 bases between the two ends. Germline V CDR1 and CDR2: MNHEY, SVGAGI. The CDR3: CASSYSAGGETQYF. CDR3 nucleotide sequence: TGTGCCAGCAGTTACTCGGCAGGGGGGGAGACCCAGTACTTC.

The CDR3 protein is CASSDLGGGNQPQHF. CDR3 nucleotide sequence: TGTGCCAGCAGTGACCTGGGTGGCGGAAATCAGCCCCAGCATTTT. This chain connects TRBV6-1 to TRBJ1-5; D gene unclear. CDR1 and CDR2 (germline): MNHNS, SASEGT. The CDR3 runs to 15 residues. The V end was cut by 3 bases, the J end by 4 bases, with 13 bases between.

V and J are TRBV11-2 and TRBJ2-1; TRBD2 agrees at 7 bases. The junction had 4 bases not matched to a gene; V was cut back by 1 base and J by 4 bases. Germline CDR1 reads SGHAT; CDR2 reads FQNNGV. CDR3 length: 15 amino acids. CDR3 bases: TGTGCCAGCAGCTTAGTTGCGGGAGAGTACAATGAGCAGTTCTTC. It translates to CASSLVAGEYNEQFF.

The V call is TRBV7-9, the J call TRBJ2-5; 7 nucleotides line up with TRBD2. CDR1 is SEHNR, CDR2 FQNEAQ, per germline (reference sequence). V trimming: 5 bases; J trimming: 4 bases; junction bases outside the gene matches: 7. CDR3 length: 14 amino acids. This CDR3 reads CASSPGDYRETQYF. For the CDR3, the DNA is TGTGCCAGCAGCCCTGGGGACTACCGAGAGACCCAGTACTTC.

This chain joins TRBV7-9 and TRBJ2-7; the D is unclear. The CDR3 is 13 residues long. CDR1 and CDR2 from the germline V gene are SEHNR and FQNEAQ (reference sequence). The V end lost 4 bases, the J end lost 2 bases, and 9 bases lay between the germline ends. The CDR3 DNA follows: TGTGCCAGCAGCTCAGCTTATACCTACGAGCAGTACTTC. This encodes CASSSAYTYEQYF.

The chain links TRBV3-1 (or the pseudogene TRBV3-2) to TRBJ2-3; the match to TRBD2 covers 10 bases. Germline lookup yields CDR1 LGHDT and CDR2 YNNKEL (reference sequence). V trimming: 1 base; J trimming: 5 bases; junction bases outside the gene matches: 9. The CDR3 is 17 amino acids. In nucleotides, the CDR3 is TGTGCCAGCAGCCAAGTCGGGCTAGCGGGAGCGCAAGATACGCAGTATTTT. Its protein product is CASSQVGLAGAQDTQYF.

The chain carries TRBV4-2 and TRBJ2-3; possibly TRBD2 for D (5 bases). V lost 1 base and J 0 bases, leaving 5 bases between the germline ends. Germline CDR1 LGHNA, CDR2 YNFKEQ. This CDR3 has 14 amino acids. The CDR3 DNA follows: TGTGCCAGCAGCCAAGGGACTAGCACAGATACGCAGTATTTT. It yields the protein CASSQGTSTDTQYF.

This chain links TRBV27 with TRBJ1-3; a possible D gene is TRBD1 (6 bases). Deletions cut 2 bases from V and 0 bases from J, with 11 bases between. The CDR3 sequence is 16 residues long. From germline, CDR1 is MNHEY and CDR2 SMNVEV (reference sequence). CDR3 sequence: CASSLTQTGSGNTIYF. CDR3 in DNA: TGTGCCAGCAGTTTAACCCAGACAGGCTCTGGAAACACCATATATTTT.

The chain employs TRBV7-9 and TRBJ2-6; 7 nucleotides line up with TRBD1. The V gene end was trimmed by 1 base and the J gene end by 4 bases; junction bases not matched to a gene: 10. Germline V gene lookup returns CDR1 SEHNR and CDR2 FQNEAQ (reference sequence). CDR3 length equals 18 residues. CDR3 bases: TGTGCCAGCAGCTTAGGTCGAGGGGGCGGGCGAGGGGCCAACGTCCTGACTTTC. Encoded protein: CASSLGRGGGRGANVLTF.

The chain carries TRBV7-8 and TRBJ2-5; TRBD2 might be the D (5 bases). The CDR3 length is 14 residues. The germline gives CDR1 SGHVS, CDR2 FQNEAQ. Trimming shortened V by 5 bases and J by 5 bases, and 15 bases separated the two germline ends. CDR3 bases: TGTGCCAGCAGCCCTATCCCCCCGGGGGAGACCCAGTACTTC. Translated: CASSPIPPGETQYF.

V and J are TRBV4-1 and TRBJ1-4, with a tentative D call TRBD1 (5 bases). The CDR3 has 18 amino acids. V was trimmed by 0 bases and J by 10 bases, leaving 24 bases between them. Germline V gives CDR1 MGHRA, CDR2 YSYEKL. The CDR3 region is CASSQERGNDTHWGKLFF. The CDR3 nucleotides read TGCGCCAGCAGCCAAGAGCGGGGGAACGACACCCACTGGGGAAAACTGTTTTTT.

The chain is built from TRBV6-5 and TRBJ2-3, with D perhaps TRBD2 (6 bases). Germline CDR1 and CDR2: MNHEY and SVGAGI. Trimming shortened V by 0 bases and J by 8 bases, and 9 bases separated the two germline ends. The CDR3 is made up of 13 amino acids. CDR3 in amino acids: CASSYSPGVTQYF. The CDR3 DNA is TGTGCCAGCAGTTACTCCCCGGGAGTTACGCAGTATTTT.

The chain joins TRBV6-5 to TRBJ2-7; 10 bases map to TRBD1. This CDR3 is built from 16 residues. Trimming took 2 bases from V and 5 from J; bases not matched to a gene: 9. CDR1 and CDR2 from the germline V gene are MNHEY and SVGAGI. For the CDR3, the DNA is TGTGCCAGCAGTTACGGTCCCCGGGACAGGGGACACGAGCAGTACTTC. It specifies CASSYGPRDRGHEQYF.

This clone was detected a few times. The V and J genes are TRBV28 and TRBJ1-4; TRBD1 matches 10 bases. This CDR3 is 17 amino acids long. The germline V gene has CDR1 MDHEN and CDR2 SYDVKM. The V gene end was trimmed by 3 bases and the J gene end by 2 bases; junction bases not matched to a gene: 6. The CDR3 spells CASSFGTGVSTNEKLFF. CDR3 DNA sequence: TGTGCCAGCAGTTTTGGGACAGGGGTATCGACTAATGAAAAACTGTTTTTT.

The gene calls are TRBV11-3 and TRBJ2-5; the match to TRBD2 covers 7 bases. This CDR3 has 16 residues. The J segment lost 2 bases and the V segment lost 4 bases, leaving 10 bases of the junction unmatched. The germline CDR1 and CDR2 sequences are SGHNT and YENEEA. The DNA for the CDR3 is TGTGCCAGCAGCTCGTTAGCGGGTTGGAAGCAAGAGACCCAGTACTTC. Protein product: CASSSLAGWKQETQYF.

The chain is built from TRBV10-2 and TRBJ1-2; 11 bases match TRBD1. This CDR3 contains 15 residues. The ends lost 7 bases at V and 4 bases at J; junction bases unmatched: 8. The germline CDR1 and CDR2 sequences are WSHSY and SAAADI. The CDR3 DNA reads as TGCGCCAGCACCCGGACAGGGGGCGGAAGCTATGGCTACACCTTC. Its translation is CASTRTGGGSYGYTF.

This chain uses TRBV6-2 or TRBV6-3 with TRBJ2-7; possibly TRBD2 for D (6 bases). V lost 6 bases and J lost 1, with 16 bases in between. Germline V CDR1 and CDR2: MNHEY, SVGEGT. This CDR3 has 15 amino acids. DNA of the CDR3: TGTGCCAGCAGCTTACCGGCAGGGAGGTCCTACGAGCAGTACTTC. This translates into CASSLPAGRSYEQYF.

The V call is TRBV6-1, the J call TRBJ1-3, with TRBD1 identical over 8 bases. This CDR3 comprises 17 residues. Germline V gene data show CDR1 as MNHNS and CDR2 as SASEGT. Unmatched junction bases numbered 8, after V lost 4 bases and J lost 0 bases. The CDR3 loop reads CASSVGAGGLSGNTIYF. The DNA for the CDR3 is TGTGCCAGCAGTGTAGGGGCAGGGGGCCTCTCTGGAAACACCATATATTTT.